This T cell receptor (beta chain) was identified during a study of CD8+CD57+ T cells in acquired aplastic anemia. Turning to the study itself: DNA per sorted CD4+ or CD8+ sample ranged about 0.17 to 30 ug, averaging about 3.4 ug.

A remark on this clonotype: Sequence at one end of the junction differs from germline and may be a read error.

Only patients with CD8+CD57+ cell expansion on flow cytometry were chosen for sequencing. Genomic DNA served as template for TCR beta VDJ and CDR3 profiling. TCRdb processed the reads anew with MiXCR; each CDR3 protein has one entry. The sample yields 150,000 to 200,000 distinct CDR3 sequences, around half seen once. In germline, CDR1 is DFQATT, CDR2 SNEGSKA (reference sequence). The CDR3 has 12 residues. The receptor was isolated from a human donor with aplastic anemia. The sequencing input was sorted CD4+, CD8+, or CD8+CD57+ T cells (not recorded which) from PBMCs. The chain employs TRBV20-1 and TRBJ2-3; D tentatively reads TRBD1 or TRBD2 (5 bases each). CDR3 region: CSTRDPGDTQYF. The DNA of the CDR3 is TGCAGTACTAGGGACCCTGGGGATACGCAGTATTTT.